The 27 T cell receptor beta chains given below trace back to one sample, sequenced in a study of patients and donors after allogeneic stem cell transplantation. TCRdb recomputed calls from the RT-PCR reads with MiXCR, one row per CDR3 protein. Of fewer than 60,000 distinct CDR3 sequences listed, 13% are singletons. Source material: blood, either unsorted or a sorted T cell fraction (not recorded which). These receptor sequences come from a human donor who was either an allogeneic HSCT recipient or a stem cell or donor lymphocyte infusion donor (not recorded which). It is not recorded whose cells these are; they may come from a transplant donor.

The chain links TRBV7-6 to TRBJ2-3; 7 bases agree with TRBD1. Germline CDR1 is SGHVS and CDR2 is FNYEAQ. The CDR3 sequence is 16 residues long. Trimming removed 0 bases from V and 2 bases from J; junction bases left unmatched: 5. The CDR3 DNA is TGTGCCAGCAGCTTAGCGAGTGACAGGGCCACAGATACGCAGTATTTT. Protein product: CASSLASDRATDTQYF.

This clonotype was recorded a few times. The chain couples TRBV10-3 to TRBJ2-3, with 8 positions matching TRBD2. Germline V gives CDR1 ENHRY, CDR2 SYGVKD. Unmatched junction bases numbered 7, after V lost 8 bases and J lost 0 bases. The CDR3 covers 15 residues. The CDR3 loop reads CAISGSGRSTDTQYF. CDR3 bases: TGTGCCATCTCAGGGAGCGGGAGAAGCACAGATACGCAGTATTTT.

J is TRBJ2-5 and V is TRBV27, with a tentative D call TRBD2 (6 bases). The germline V gene encodes CDR1 MNHEY and CDR2 SMNVEV (reference sequence). Trimming pared 2 bases from V and 5 bases from J, leaving 12 bases between. The CDR3 has 14 amino acids. CDR3 in DNA: TGTGCCAGCAGTTTAGCGGAGGAGGGGGAGACCCAGTACTTC. The encoded protein is CASSLAEEGETQYF.

There are many counts of this clonotype. This chain connects TRBV5-1 to TRBJ1-1; TRBD1 is a possible D gene (5 bases). The CDR3 sequence is 13 residues long. The germline V gene encodes CDR1 SGHRS and CDR2 YFSETQ. V was clipped by 3 bases and J by 4 bases, with 10 bases between them. For the CDR3, the DNA is TGCGCCAGCAGCTCCCATGGGGGCACTGAAGCTTTCTTT. Translated: CASSSHGGTEAFF.

This clonotype was picked up a small number of times. The CDR3 region has the DNA TGTGCCAGCAGTTTGTACCTCAGCGGGAGGGCCTACGGGGAGCTGTTTTTT. Residues: CASSLYLSGRAYGELFF. The chain couples TRBV6-6 to TRBJ2-2, with 10 bases fitting TRBD2. CDR3 length: 17 residues. CDR1 MNHNY and CDR2 SVGAGI come from the germline V gene (reference sequence). V lost 4 bases, J lost 7 bases, and 12 bases stayed unmatched.

Many counts were recorded for this clonotype. The V and J genes are TRBV27 and TRBJ1-5; D is possibly TRBD1 (5 bases). Between the trimmed V and J ends, which lost 8 bases and 6 bases, there was a span of 23 bases. Germline V gene sequence: CDR1 MNHEY, CDR2 SMNVEV (reference sequence). The CDR3 consists of 16 residues. CDR3 coding DNA: TGTGCCAGCGGAAAACCGGGGGGACTAAAGCGTCAGCCCCAGCATTTT. Its translation: CASGKPGGLKRQPQHF.

CDR3 loop: CSARVGGQTEAFF. In DNA, the CDR3 is TGCAGTGCTAGAGTAGGGGGCCAAACTGAAGCTTTCTTT. J is TRBJ1-1 and V is TRBV20-1; 7 bases match TRBD1. Germline trimming cut 1 base from V and 5 bases from J; bases unmatched to any gene: 4. Germline assignment: CDR1 DFQATT and CDR2 SNEGSKA (reference sequence). This CDR3 is built from 13 residues.

The table lists this clonotype with a few counts. The chain links TRBV29-1 to TRBJ2-7; D uncertain. V shed 3 bases and J shed 3 bases, with 12 bases lying between them. This CDR3 has 13 amino acids. Germline V gives CDR1 SQVTM, CDR2 ANQGSEA. The CDR3 nucleotides read TGCAGCGTTGAGTCTGGAGAGAGCTACGAGCAGTACTTC. Translation gives CSVESGESYEQYF.

The rearrangement uses TRBV27 and TRBJ1-4; D not resolved. V lost 1 base, J lost 3 bases, and 12 bases lay in between. Germline V gives CDR1 MNHEY, CDR2 SMNVEV (reference sequence). The CDR3 has 16 amino acids. The DNA for the CDR3 is TGTGCCAGCAGTTTATTAGGGTTTTTGGCTAATGAAAAACTGTTTTTT. It specifies CASSLLGFLANEKLFF.

The chain uses TRBV18 and TRBJ1-5, with 11 positions matching TRBD1. CDR1 and CDR2 from the germline V gene are KGHSH and LQKENI. Trimming cost V 6 bases and J 5 bases; bases outside gene matches: 9. The CDR3 is 16 amino acids. CDR3 DNA sequence: TGTGCCAGCTCGCCTGATCTGGGACAGGGGGATCAGCCCCAGCATTTT. Amino acids: CASSPDLGQGDQPQHF.

The V call is TRBV7-9, the J call TRBJ2-7; TRBD2 aligns across 9 bases. The CDR3 is 14 residues long. Germline V gives CDR1 SEHNR, CDR2 FQNEAQ (reference sequence). V lost 7 bases and J lost 2; bases outside the gene matches: 6. The CDR3 nucleotides read TGTGCCAGCAACTCGACTAGCGGTCCCTACGAGCAGTACTTC. As protein: CASNSTSGPYEQYF.

The chain links TRBV18 to TRBJ2-4, with D possibly matching TRBD1 (7 bases). Trimming removed 3 bases from V and 3 bases from J, with 15 bases in between. Germline V gene lookup returns CDR1 KGHSH and CDR2 LQKENI. The CDR3 covers 16 residues. The CDR3 DNA reads as TGTGCCAGCTCACCGCAGACAGGGAGGTTCAAAAACATTCAGTACTTC. This encodes CASSPQTGRFKNIQYF.

V usage is TRBV5-6 and J usage is TRBJ2-5; D is perhaps TRBD2 (6 bases). The CDR3 spans 16 residues. Deletions cut 1 base from V and 1 base from J, with 14 bases between. Germline V gene data show CDR1 as SGHDT and CDR2 as YYEEEE. The CDR3 here is CASSLLGDSVQETQYF. Here the CDR3 DNA reads TGTGCCAGCAGCTTGCTCGGGGACTCTGTCCAAGAGACCCAGTACTTC.

This clonotype is medium-sized by share. The chain carries TRBV11-3 and TRBJ1-2, with a weak D call TRBD1 (5 bases). The germline V and J ends were trimmed by 1 base and 4 bases, with 10 bases remaining between them. The CDR3 consists of 14 residues. Germline CDR1 reads SGHNT; CDR2 reads YENEEA. CDR3 amino acids: CASSLGQGVYGYTF. In nucleotides, the CDR3 is TGTGCCAGCAGCTTAGGGCAGGGAGTCTATGGCTACACCTTC.

This clonotype was detected only once. A much larger clone sits a single nucleotide away, making a read error possible. The chain combines TRBV5-1 with TRBJ2-1, with 9 positions matching TRBD2. Germline CDR1 and CDR2: SGHRS and YFSETQ. CDR3 length equals 15 residues. This CDR3 is CAGSIAGTSSNEQFF. Here the CDR3 DNA reads TGCGCCGGCAGCATAGCCGGGACTAGCAGCAATGAGCAGTTCTTC.

This clonotype was recorded many times. The chain carries TRBV6-6 and TRBJ1-1, with no clear D. Germline V gives CDR1 MNHNY, CDR2 SVGAGI (reference sequence). Deletions cut 0 bases from V and 5 bases from J, with 7 bases between. The CDR3 consists of 13 residues. CDR3 bases: TGTGCCAGCAGTTACTCAGGAGGGACTGAAGCTTTCTTT. Its protein product is CASSYSGGTEAFF.

In its sample, this clonotype was seen many times. This chain connects TRBV7-9 to TRBJ1-1; D perhaps matches TRBD1 (5 bases). The CDR3 is made up of 13 amino acids. Germline CDR1 and CDR2: SEHNR and FQNEAQ (reference sequence). The V end was cut by 9 bases, the J end by 5 bases, with 16 bases between. As DNA, the CDR3 is TGTGCCAGTCACACTGGGGGAAATACTGAAGCTTTCTTT. As protein: CASHTGGNTEAFF.

This clonotype was seen only a few times. V and J are TRBV27 and TRBJ2-1; no clear D. Germline CDR1 is MNHEY and CDR2 is SMNVEV (reference sequence). Trimming left V 4 bases short and J 2 bases short, with 12 bases between. This CDR3 is built from 15 residues. CDR3 loop: CASSSQPAAYNEQFF. Here the CDR3 DNA reads TGTGCCAGCAGTTCTCAACCAGCAGCCTACAATGAGCAGTTCTTC.

This clonotype was detected ten times or more. The rearrangement uses TRBV5-1 and TRBJ1-2, with 8 bases identical to TRBD1. The CDR3 loop spans 14 amino acids. Germline trimming cut 0 bases from V and 8 bases from J; bases unmatched to any gene: 6. CDR1 and CDR2 from the germline V gene are SGHRS and YFSETQ. CDR3 nucleotides: TGCGCCAGCAGCTTGGATGGACAGGGTACCGGCTACACCTTC. Amino acids: CASSLDGQGTGYTF.

This clonotype was recorded a few times. V gene TRBV25-1 combines with J gene TRBJ1-2, with 11 positions matching TRBD1. Per the germline V gene, CDR1 is MGHDK and CDR2 is SYGVNS. With V trimmed by 2 bases and J by 6 bases, 8 bases remained unmatched. The CDR3 runs to 16 residues. CDR3 loop: CASSELDRGPTNGYTF. CDR3 sequence (DNA): TGTGCCAGCAGTGAACTGGACAGGGGGCCTACCAATGGCTACACCTTC.

The chain links TRBV20-1 to TRBJ2-7; possibly TRBD2 for D (6 bases). Trimming cost V 0 bases and J 2 bases, with 17 bases left between them. CDR3 size: 16 residues. Germline values: CDR1 DFQATT, CDR2 SNEGSKA (reference sequence). The CDR3 bases are TGCAGTGCTAGAGATGGGGCAACCGGAGGGACCTACGAGCAGTACTTC. Its translation: CSARDGATGGTYEQYF.

This clonotype came up many times. The chain is built from TRBV15 and TRBJ1-2; a weak D match, TRBD1 (6 bases). CDR1 is LNHNV and CDR2 is YYDKDF in the germline V gene (reference sequence). The CDR3 is made up of 17 amino acids. The ends were cut back, 0 bases at V and 2 bases at J, with 16 bases in the middle. This CDR3 is CATSRDQGQGINYGYTF. The DNA for the CDR3 is TGTGCCACCAGCAGAGATCAGGGTCAGGGGATCAACTATGGCTACACCTTC.

This clonotype was picked up many times. CDR3 DNA: TGTGCCAGCAGTTTATCATCGATGTGGGACCCGCTAAAGCAGTACTTC. It yields the protein CASSLSSMWDPLKQYF. This chain links TRBV12-3 or TRBV12-4 with TRBJ2-7; D is possibly TRBD1 or TRBD2 (5 bases each). This CDR3 has 16 amino acids. V lost 2 bases and J lost 8, with 22 bases in between.

This clonotype was counted ten times or more. This chain connects TRBV12-3 or TRBV12-4 to TRBJ1-4; possibly TRBD1 for D (6 bases). V shed 5 bases and J shed 0 bases, with 10 bases lying between them. The CDR3 spans 15 residues. CDR3 coding DNA: TGTGCCAGCAGTAGGCGGACAGCAACTAATGAAAAACTGTTTTTT. Translated: CASSRRTATNEKLFF.

The chain joins TRBV27 to TRBJ1-1, with a possible D match to TRBD1 (5 bases). The CDR3 has 14 amino acids. The V gene's germline CDR1 is MNHEY and CDR2 SMNVEV (reference sequence). Trimming removed 6 bases from V and 1 base from J, with 12 bases in between. CDR3 amino acids: CASRRPDRNTEAFF. The CDR3 DNA reads as TGTGCCAGCAGACGTCCCGACAGGAACACTGAAGCTTTCTTT.

The chain employs TRBV19 and TRBJ1-2, with unresolved D. The V end was cut by 8 bases, the J end by 0 bases, with 7 bases between. The CDR3 covers 12 residues. In germline, CDR1 is LNHDA, CDR2 SQIVND (reference sequence). This CDR3 reads CASRLPNYGYTF. In DNA, the CDR3 is TGTGCCAGTCGTCTCCCTAACTATGGCTACACCTTC.

This clonotype was seen a handful of times. The chain is built from TRBV7-9 and TRBJ2-3, with D possibly TRBD2 on 5 matching bases. V lost 2 bases and J lost 4, with 16 bases in between. This CDR3 is 16 amino acids long. Germline assignment: CDR1 SEHNR and CDR2 FQNEAQ (reference sequence). The CDR3 nucleotides are TGTGCCAGCAGCTTAAGCGGAGCGGTAAGACCAGATACGCAGTATTTT. This sequence encodes CASSLSGAVRPDTQYF.